A single sample gave rise to the 19 T cell receptor beta chains below, sequenced in a study of human T cells and chemical hapten exposure. TCRdb reprocessed the RACE reads with MiXCR, giving one entry per CDR3 protein. The sample has approximately 41,000 distinct CDR3 sequences; approximately 7.6% are singletons. Time point defined: pre-sensitization, week 0. Documented treatment: therapeutic diphenylcyclopropenone sensitization with weekly scalp DPC. The source material was whole blood, sampled in connection with sensitization to the hapten diphenylcyclopropenone (DPC). Receptors were obtained from a woman aged 45-60 years with alopecia areata. Some clones in this sample may be carry-over from other donors' samples.

This clonotype was seen more than once but under ten times. The chain has TRBV6-1 and TRBJ2-7; 10 bases map to TRBD1. Unmatched junction bases numbered 10, after V lost 5 bases and J lost 3 bases. Germline-derived CDR1 and CDR2 are MNHNS and SASEGT. This CDR3 region has 16 residues. CDR3 in DNA: TGTGCCAGCAGTACCCAGCAGGGACAGGGGTACTACGAGCAGTACTTC. It codes for CASSTQQGQGYYEQYF.

In its sample, this clonotype was seen many times. The V call is TRBV18, the J call TRBJ1-1; 7 nucleotides line up with TRBD1. CDR1 is KGHSH, CDR2 LQKENI, per germline. Trimming cost V 4 bases and J 4 bases; bases outside gene matches: 12. The CDR3 sequence is 16 residues long. The CDR3 is CASSLSQGELSTEAFF. In DNA, the CDR3 is TGTGCCAGCTCACTCTCCCAGGGGGAGCTCAGCACTGAAGCTTTCTTT.

This clonotype was counted at least ten times. The chain has TRBV12-3 or TRBV12-4 and TRBJ1-5; D is undetermined. The CDR3 consists of 14 residues. Trimming removed 5 bases at V and 0 bases at J, with 8 bases between. The CDR3 DNA is TGTGCCAGCAGTCCCCGCGATAGCAATCAGCCCCAGCATTTT. Translation: CASSPRDSNQPQHF.

This clonotype was recorded many times. The chain couples TRBV9 to TRBJ2-3; 9 bases align to TRBD2. V was pared by 2 bases and J by 0 bases, with 4 bases of the junction left unmatched. This CDR3 contains 16 residues. Germline V lookup: CDR1 SGDLS, CDR2 YYNGEE. CDR3 sequence: CASSVETSGSTDTQYF. The DNA of the CDR3 is TGTGCCAGCAGCGTTGAGACTAGCGGAAGCACAGATACGCAGTATTTT.

This clonotype was observed a handful of times. The CDR3 DNA follows: TGCAGCGTTGGAAACAGAGATTCACCCCTCCACTTT. Translation: CSVGNRDSPLHF. The chain recombines TRBV29-1 with TRBJ1-6; no clear D. The CDR3 consists of 12 residues. The germline V gene has CDR1 SQVTM and CDR2 ANQGSEA. Between the trimmed V and J ends, which lost 4 bases and 8 bases, there was a span of 9 bases. The full variable domain, its missing parts supplied by reference TRBV29-1 and TRBJ1-6, is SAVISQKPSRDICQRGTSLTIQCQVDSQVTMMFWYRQQPGQSLTLIATANQGSEATYESGFVIDKFPISRPNLTFSTLTVSNMSPEDSSIYLCSVGNRDSPLHFGNGTRLTVT.

This chain links TRBV2 with TRBJ2-2; 14 positions agree with TRBD2. CDR1 SNHLY and CDR2 FYNNEI come from the germline V gene. J was trimmed by 3 bases and V by 5 bases; bases with no gene match: 5. This CDR3 contains 17 residues. CDR3 DNA sequence: TGTGCCAGCAGTCGCGGGACTAGCGGGAGAGACACCGGGGAGCTGTTTTTT. Amino acids: CASSRGTSGRDTGELFF.

This clonotype showed up many times. The rearrangement uses TRBV5-1 and TRBJ2-5; D perhaps matches TRBD2 (6 bases). This CDR3 is built from 14 residues. Trimming left V 4 bases short and J 5 bases short, with 15 bases between. Germline V CDR1 and CDR2: SGHRS, YFSETQ. CDR3 bases: TGCGCCAGCAGCCCAATGACTAGTATGGAGACCCAGTACTTC. It codes for CASSPMTSMETQYF.

This clonotype was found many times. This chain links TRBV4-1 with TRBJ2-1, with TRBD2 as a possible D gene (5 bases). V was trimmed by 6 bases and J by 2 bases, leaving 14 bases between them. The CDR3 has 15 residues. Germline values: CDR1 MGHRA, CDR2 YSYEKL. The CDR3 protein is CASREGGFTYNEQFF. The CDR3 DNA sequence: TGCGCCAGCAGGGAAGGAGGATTCACCTACAATGAGCAGTTCTTC.

This clonotype was observed at least ten times. The chain joins TRBV7-3 to TRBJ1-1; no definite D call. The CDR3 loop spans 12 amino acids. The germline V gene has CDR1 SGHTA and CDR2 FQGTGA. V lost 6 bases to trimming and J lost 5 bases, with 10 bases between them. CDR3 in amino acids: CASSSDGTEAFF. In DNA, the CDR3 is TGTGCCAGCAGTTCGGACGGGACTGAAGCTTTCTTT.

This clonotype was seen ten or more times. The chain joins TRBV12-3 or TRBV12-4 to TRBJ2-2; D is ambiguous. This CDR3 spans 15 amino acids. V was trimmed by 2 bases and J by 1 base, leaving 8 bases between them. CDR3 region: CASSLHGGNTGELFF. The CDR3 nucleotides read TGTGCCAGCAGTTTACACGGCGGGAACACCGGGGAGCTGTTTTTT.

The chain is built from TRBV14 and TRBJ2-1, with 7 bases matching TRBD1. The germline gives CDR1 SGHDN, CDR2 FVKESK. V dropped 1 base and J dropped 9; count of bases not matched to a gene: 6. The CDR3 runs to 14 residues. CDR3 coding DNA: TGTGCCAGCAGCCAAGGACAGGGATCAAGTGAGCAGTTCTTC. The encoded protein is CASSQGQGSSEQFF.

This clonotype was seen many times. The chain recombines TRBV12-3 or TRBV12-4 with TRBJ2-7; the match to TRBD1 covers 9 bases. With V trimmed by 8 bases and J by 6 bases, 14 bases remained unmatched. The CDR3 covers 15 residues. The CDR3 protein is CASGGQGTGVREQYF. CDR3 coding DNA: TGTGCCAGCGGCGGACAGGGGACGGGCGTACGCGAGCAGTACTTC.

This clonotype came up many times. The CDR3 coding sequence is TGCGCCAGCAGTAAACCGGCGGAAAACATTCAGTACTTC. Its protein product is CASSKPAENIQYF. The gene calls are TRBV10-1 and TRBJ2-4; no firm D call. CDR3 length: 13 residues. The V and J ends lost 5 bases and 5 bases respectively, with 10 bases between them. Germline V lookup: CDR1 WNHNN, CDR2 SYGVQD (reference sequence).

This clonotype was observed at least ten times. V and J are TRBV19 and TRBJ1-5, with TRBD1 matching 7 bases. The length of the CDR3 is 14 residues. Germline CDR1 is LNHDA and CDR2 is SQIVND (reference sequence). The trim removed 7 bases at V and 7 bases at J, leaving 10 bases unmatched. The DNA for the CDR3 is TGTGCCAGTACAACAGGGGAGTTTCAACAGCCCCAGCATTTT. The encoded protein is CASTTGEFQQPQHF.

This chain links TRBV11-3 with TRBJ1-5; D not certain. Trimming took 1 base from V and 7 from J, leaving 8 bases between them. CDR1 is SGHNT and CDR2 is YENEEA in the germline V gene. The CDR3 is 13 residues long. CDR3 in DNA: TGTGCCAGCAGCTTAGTAGACGGCCAGCCCCAGCATTTT. This codes for CASSLVDGQPQHF.

This clonotype was detected many times. The gene calls are TRBV20-1 and TRBJ1-1, with 9 bases aligning to TRBD1. With 6 bases clipped from V and 0 bases from J, the junction kept 11 bases outside the gene matches. The germline V gene has CDR1 DFQATT and CDR2 SNEGSKA (reference sequence). The CDR3 extends over 16 amino acids. CDR3 loop: CSAIIRTGAMNTEAFF. The CDR3 DNA is TGCAGTGCCATTATTCGGACAGGGGCAATGAACACTGAAGCTTTCTTT.

This clonotype was found a few times. V and J are TRBV5-5 and TRBJ2-7; 12 bases align to TRBD1. Germline-derived CDR1 and CDR2 are SGHKS and YYEKEE (reference sequence). Trimming removed 3 bases from V and 6 bases from J; junction bases left unmatched: 7. The CDR3 extends over 15 amino acids. The CDR3 DNA reads as TGTGCCAGCAGCTCTGGGACAGGGGGCAGAATCGAGCAGTACTTC. The encoded protein is CASSSGTGGRIEQYF. The full variable domain, completed using reference TRBV5-5 and TRBJ2-7, is DAGVTQSPTHLIKTRGQQVTLRCSPISGHKSVSWYQQVLGQGPQFIFQYYEKEERGRGNFPDRFSARQFPNYSSELNVNALLLGDSALYLCASSSGTGGRIEQYFGPGTRLTVT.

By share, this clonotype ranks as medium-sized. This rearrangement joins TRBV6-2 or TRBV6-3 to TRBJ2-7; 8 nucleotides align to TRBD1. Per germline, CDR1 MNHEY and CDR2 SVGEGT. Losses at the gene ends were 7 bases for V and 2 bases for J; bases not matched to a gene: 10. This CDR3 is built from 15 residues. Here the CDR3 reads CASTLSGTGAYEQYF. CDR3 DNA sequence: TGTGCCAGCACTCTATCCGGGACAGGAGCCTACGAGCAGTACTTC.

The gene calls are TRBV29-1 and TRBJ1-5; a weak D match, TRBD1 (5 bases). Germline-derived CDR1 and CDR2 are SQVTM and ANQGSEA. The CDR3 contains 13 residues. Trimming took 5 bases from V and 6 from J, leaving 14 bases between them. CDR3 DNA sequence: TGCAGCGTTTCTCAGGGCGCGGGTCAGCCCCAGCATTTT. The encoded protein is CSVSQGAGQPQHF.